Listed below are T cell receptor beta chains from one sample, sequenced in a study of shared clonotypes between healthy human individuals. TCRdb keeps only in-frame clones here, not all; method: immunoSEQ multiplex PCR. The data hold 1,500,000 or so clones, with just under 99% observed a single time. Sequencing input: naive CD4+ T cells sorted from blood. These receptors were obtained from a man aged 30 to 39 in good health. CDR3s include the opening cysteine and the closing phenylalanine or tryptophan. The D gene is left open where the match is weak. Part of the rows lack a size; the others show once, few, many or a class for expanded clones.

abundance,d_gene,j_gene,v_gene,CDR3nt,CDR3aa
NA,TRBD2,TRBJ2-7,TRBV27,TGTGCCAGCAGTTTATCGGGGGGGTACGAGCAGTACTTC,CASSLSGGYEQYF
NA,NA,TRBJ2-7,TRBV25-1,TGTGCCAGCAGTCCACAGGCCTACGAGCAGTACTTC,CASSPQAYEQYF
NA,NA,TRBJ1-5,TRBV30,TGTGCCTGGAGTGCCGGGGGCAATCAGCCCCAGCATTTT,CAWSAGGNQPQHF
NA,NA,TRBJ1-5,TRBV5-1,TGCGCCAGCAGCTTGATGCCGGGCCAGGGAGGTCAGCCCCAGCATTTT,CASSLMPGQGGQPQHF
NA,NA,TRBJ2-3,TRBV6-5,TGTGCCAGCAGTTACTCGGGGGGTCTAACAGATACGCAGTATTTT,CASSYSGGLTDTQYF
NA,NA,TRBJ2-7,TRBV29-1,TGCAGCGTGTACGGTTTAGGGCTCTACGAGCAGTACTTC,CSVYGLGLYEQYF
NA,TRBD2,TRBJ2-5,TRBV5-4,TGTGCCAGCAGCTTGGCTAGCGGGAACCAAGAGACCCAGTACTTC,CASSLASGNQETQYF
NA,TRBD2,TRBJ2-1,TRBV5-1,TGCGCCAGCAGCTTGATTGGACTAGGCGATGAGCAGTTCTTC,CASSLIGLGDEQFF
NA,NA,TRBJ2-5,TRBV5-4,TGTGCCAGCAGCTTGGGGGCAGACCAGGAGACCCAGTACTTC,CASSLGADQETQYF
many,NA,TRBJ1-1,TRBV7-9,TGTGCCAGCAGTCCCGGACGGATCACTGAAGCTTTCTTT,CASSPGRITEAFF
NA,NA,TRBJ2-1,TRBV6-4,TGTGCCAGCAGCAGGGAACAATACAATGAGCAGTTCTTC,CASSREQYNEQFF
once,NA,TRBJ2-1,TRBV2,TGTGCCAGCAGTGAAGGAGGCACCTACAATGAGCAGTTCTTC,CASSEGGTYNEQFF
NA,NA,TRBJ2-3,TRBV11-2,TGTGCCAGCAGCCCCCTGGGTACGCAGTATTTT,CASSPLGTQYF
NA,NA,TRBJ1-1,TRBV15,TGTGCCACCACTCTTAGAGGAACTGAAGCTTTCTTT,CATTLRGTEAFF
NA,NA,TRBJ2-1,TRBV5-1,TGCGCCAGCAGCTTGGTGTCGGGTACCTACAATGAGCAGTTCTTC,CASSLVSGTYNEQFF
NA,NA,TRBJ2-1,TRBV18,TGTGCCAGCTCACCAATGGCGGGAGAGCAGTTCTTC,CASSPMAGEQFF
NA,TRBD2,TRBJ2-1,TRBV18,TGTGCCAGCTCACCTCCCAATAGCGGGAGGGCCGATGAGCAGTTCTTC,CASSPPNSGRADEQFF
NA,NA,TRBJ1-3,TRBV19,TGTGCCAGTAGTATTGGGCTCAGAAGCTCTGGAAACACCATATATTTT,CASSIGLRSSGNTIYF